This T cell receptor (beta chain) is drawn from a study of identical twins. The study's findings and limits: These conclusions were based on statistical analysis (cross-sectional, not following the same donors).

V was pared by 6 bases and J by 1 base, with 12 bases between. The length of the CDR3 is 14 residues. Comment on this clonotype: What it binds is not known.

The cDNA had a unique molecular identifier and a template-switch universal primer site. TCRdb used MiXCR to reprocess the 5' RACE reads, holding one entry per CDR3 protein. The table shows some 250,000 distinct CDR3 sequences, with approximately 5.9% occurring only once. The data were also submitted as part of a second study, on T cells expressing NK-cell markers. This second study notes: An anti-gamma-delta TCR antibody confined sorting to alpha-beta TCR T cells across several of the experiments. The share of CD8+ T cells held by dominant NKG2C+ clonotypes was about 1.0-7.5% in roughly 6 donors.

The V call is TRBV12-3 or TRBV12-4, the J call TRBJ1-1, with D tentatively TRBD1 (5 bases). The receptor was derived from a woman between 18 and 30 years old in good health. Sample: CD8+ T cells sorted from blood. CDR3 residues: CASRVGGKNTEAFF. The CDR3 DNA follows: TGTGCCAGCAGAGTGGGGGGTAAGAACACTGAAGCTTTCTTT.